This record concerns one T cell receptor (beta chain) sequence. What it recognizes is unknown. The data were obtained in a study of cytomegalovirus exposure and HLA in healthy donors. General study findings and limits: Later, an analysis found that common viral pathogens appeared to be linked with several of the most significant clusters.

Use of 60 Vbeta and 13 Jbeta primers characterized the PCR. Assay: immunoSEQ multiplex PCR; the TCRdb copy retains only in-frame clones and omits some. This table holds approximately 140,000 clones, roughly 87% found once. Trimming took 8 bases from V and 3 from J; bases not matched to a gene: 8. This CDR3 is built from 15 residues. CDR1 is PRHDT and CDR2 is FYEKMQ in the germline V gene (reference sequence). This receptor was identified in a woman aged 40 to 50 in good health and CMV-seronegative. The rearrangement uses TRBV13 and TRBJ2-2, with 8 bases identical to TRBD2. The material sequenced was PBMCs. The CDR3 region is CASLLKREYTGELFF. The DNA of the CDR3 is TGTGCCAGCTTGTTAAAGCGGGAGTACACCGGGGAGCTGTTTTTT. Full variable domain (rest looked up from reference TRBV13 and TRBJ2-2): AAGVIQSPRHLIKEKRETATLKCYPIPRHDTVYWYQQGPGQDPQFLISFYEKMQSDKGSIPDRFSAQQFSDYHSELNMSSLELGDSALYFCASLLKREYTGELFFGEGSRLTVL.